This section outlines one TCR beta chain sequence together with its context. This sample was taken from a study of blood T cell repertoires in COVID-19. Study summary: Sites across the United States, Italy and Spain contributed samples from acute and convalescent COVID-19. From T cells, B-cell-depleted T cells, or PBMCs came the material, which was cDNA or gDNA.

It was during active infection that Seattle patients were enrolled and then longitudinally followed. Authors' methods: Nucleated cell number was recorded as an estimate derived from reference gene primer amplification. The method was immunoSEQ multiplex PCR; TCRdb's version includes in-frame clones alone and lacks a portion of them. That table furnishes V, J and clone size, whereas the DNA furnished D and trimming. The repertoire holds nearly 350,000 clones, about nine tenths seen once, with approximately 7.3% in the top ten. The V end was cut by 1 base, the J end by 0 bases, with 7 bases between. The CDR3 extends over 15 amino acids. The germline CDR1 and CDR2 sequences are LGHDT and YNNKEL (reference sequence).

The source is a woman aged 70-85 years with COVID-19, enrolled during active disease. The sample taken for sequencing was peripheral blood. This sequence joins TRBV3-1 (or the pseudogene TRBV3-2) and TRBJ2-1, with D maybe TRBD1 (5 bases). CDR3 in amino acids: CASSQGGPSYNEQFF. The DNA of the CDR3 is TGTGCCAGCAGCCAAGGGGGCCCCTCCTACAATGAGCAGTTCTTC.